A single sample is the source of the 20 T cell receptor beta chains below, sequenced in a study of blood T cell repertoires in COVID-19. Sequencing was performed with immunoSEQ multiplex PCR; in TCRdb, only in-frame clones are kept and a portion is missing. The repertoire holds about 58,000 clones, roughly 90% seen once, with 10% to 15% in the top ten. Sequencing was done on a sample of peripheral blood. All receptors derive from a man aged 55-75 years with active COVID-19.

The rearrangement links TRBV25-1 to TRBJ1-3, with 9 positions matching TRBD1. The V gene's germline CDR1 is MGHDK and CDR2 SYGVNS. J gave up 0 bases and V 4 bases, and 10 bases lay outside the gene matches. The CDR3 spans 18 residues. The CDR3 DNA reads TGTGCCAGCAGTGGAGGGACAGGGTGGGGTGGCTCTGGAAACACCATATATTTT. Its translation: CASSGGTGWGGSGNTIYF.

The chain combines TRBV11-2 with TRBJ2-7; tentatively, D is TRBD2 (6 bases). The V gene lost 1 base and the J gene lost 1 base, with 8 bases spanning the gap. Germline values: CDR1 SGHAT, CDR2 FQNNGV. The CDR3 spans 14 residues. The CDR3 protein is CASSLAEGSYEQYF. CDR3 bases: TGTGCCAGCAGCTTAGCGGAGGGGTCCTACGAGCAGTACTTC.

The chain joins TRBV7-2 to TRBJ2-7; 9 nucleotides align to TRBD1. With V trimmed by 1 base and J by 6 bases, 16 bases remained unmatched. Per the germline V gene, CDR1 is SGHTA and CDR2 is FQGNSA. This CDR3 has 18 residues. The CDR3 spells CASSLVGQGPPGPREQYF. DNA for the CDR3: TGTGCCAGCAGCTTAGTGGGACAGGGCCCTCCCGGGCCCCGCGAGCAGTACTTC. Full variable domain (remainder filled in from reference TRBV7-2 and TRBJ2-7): GAGVSQSPSNKVTEKGKDVELRCDPISGHTALYWYRQSLGQGLEFLIYFQGNSAPDKSGLPSDRFSAERTGGSVSTLTIQRTQQEDSAVYLCASSLVGQGPPGPREQYFGPGTRLTVT.

The CDR3 sequence: CASSLGTSGSFLLNEQFF. In DNA, the CDR3 is TGTGCCAGCAGCTTAGGGACTAGCGGGAGTTTCCTCCTGAATGAGCAGTTCTTC. The V call is TRBV7-6, the J call TRBJ2-1, with TRBD2 identical over 13 bases. This CDR3 spans 18 amino acids. Germline-derived CDR1 and CDR2 are SGHVS and FNYEAQ. After removal of 1 base from V and 7 bases from J, the junction contained 10 bases not matched to a gene.

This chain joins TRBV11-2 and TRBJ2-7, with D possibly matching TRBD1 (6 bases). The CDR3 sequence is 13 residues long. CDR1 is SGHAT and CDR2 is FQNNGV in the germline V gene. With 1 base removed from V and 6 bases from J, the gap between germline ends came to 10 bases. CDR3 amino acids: CASSLGQVGEQYF. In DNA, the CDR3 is TGTGCCAGCAGCTTAGGACAGGTGGGCGAGCAGTACTTC.

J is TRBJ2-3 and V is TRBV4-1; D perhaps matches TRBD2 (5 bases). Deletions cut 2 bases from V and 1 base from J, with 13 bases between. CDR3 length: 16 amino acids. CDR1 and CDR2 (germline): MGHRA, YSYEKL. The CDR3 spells CASSQLSGMRTDTQYF. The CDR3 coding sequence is TGCGCCAGCAGCCAACTATCCGGGATGCGCACAGATACGCAGTATTTT.

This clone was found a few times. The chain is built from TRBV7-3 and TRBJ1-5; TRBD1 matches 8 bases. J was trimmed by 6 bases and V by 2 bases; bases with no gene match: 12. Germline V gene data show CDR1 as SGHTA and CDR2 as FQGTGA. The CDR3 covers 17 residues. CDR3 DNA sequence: TGTGCCAGCAGCTTAGCGGACAGGGAATACCGGAGTCAGCCCCAGCATTTT. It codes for CASSLADREYRSQPQHF.

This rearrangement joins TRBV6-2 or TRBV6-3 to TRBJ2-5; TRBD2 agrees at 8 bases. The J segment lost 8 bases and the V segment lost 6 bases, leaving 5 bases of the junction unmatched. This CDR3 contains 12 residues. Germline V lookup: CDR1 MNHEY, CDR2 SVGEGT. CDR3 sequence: CASSGGAKTQYF. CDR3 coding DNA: TGTGCCAGCAGCGGGGGGGCGAAAACCCAGTACTTC.

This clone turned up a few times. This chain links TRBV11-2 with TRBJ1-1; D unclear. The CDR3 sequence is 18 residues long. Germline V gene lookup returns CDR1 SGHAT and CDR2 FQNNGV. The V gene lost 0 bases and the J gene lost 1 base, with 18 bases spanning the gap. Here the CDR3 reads CASSLDPMQALRNTEAFF. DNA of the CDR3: TGTGCCAGCAGCTTAGATCCAATGCAGGCCTTACGGAACACTGAAGCTTTCTTT.

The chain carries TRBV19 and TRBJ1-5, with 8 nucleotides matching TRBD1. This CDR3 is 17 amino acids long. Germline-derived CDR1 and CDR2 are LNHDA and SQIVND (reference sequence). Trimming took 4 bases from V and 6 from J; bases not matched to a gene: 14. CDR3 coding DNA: TGTGCCAGTAGTACGATGACAGGGGCAATTTCGGGTCAGCCCCAGCATTTT. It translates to CASSTMTGAISGQPQHF.

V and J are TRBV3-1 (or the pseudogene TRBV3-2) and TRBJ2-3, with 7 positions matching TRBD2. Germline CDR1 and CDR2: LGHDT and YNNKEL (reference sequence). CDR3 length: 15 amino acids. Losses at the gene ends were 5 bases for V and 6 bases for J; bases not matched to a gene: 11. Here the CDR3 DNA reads TGTGCCAGCAGCGGGCTGGCGGGAGTTGTGGATACGCAGTATTTT. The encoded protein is CASSGLAGVVDTQYF.

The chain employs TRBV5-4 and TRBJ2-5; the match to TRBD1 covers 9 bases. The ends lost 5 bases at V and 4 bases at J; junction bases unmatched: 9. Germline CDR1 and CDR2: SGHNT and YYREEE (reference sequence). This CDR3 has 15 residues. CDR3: CASRALGQGGETQYF. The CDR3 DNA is TGTGCCAGCAGAGCCCTGGGACAGGGTGGAGAGACCCAGTACTTC.

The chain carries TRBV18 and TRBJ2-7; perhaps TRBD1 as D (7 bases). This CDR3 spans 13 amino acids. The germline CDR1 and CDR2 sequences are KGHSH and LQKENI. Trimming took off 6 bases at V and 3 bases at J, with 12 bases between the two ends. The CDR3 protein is CASSQGGDYEQYF. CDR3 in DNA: TGTGCCAGCTCCCAGGGGGGTGACTACGAGCAGTACTTC.

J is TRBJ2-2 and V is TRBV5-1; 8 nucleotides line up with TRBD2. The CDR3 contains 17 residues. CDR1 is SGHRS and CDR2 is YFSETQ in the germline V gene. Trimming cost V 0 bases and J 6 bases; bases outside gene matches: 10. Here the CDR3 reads CASSLVPGTRVAGELFF. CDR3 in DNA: TGCGCCAGCAGCTTGGTTCCCGGGACTAGGGTCGCCGGGGAGCTGTTTTTT.

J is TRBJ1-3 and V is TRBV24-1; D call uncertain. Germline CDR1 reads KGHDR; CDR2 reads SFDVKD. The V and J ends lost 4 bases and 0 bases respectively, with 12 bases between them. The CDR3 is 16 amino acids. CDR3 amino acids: CATSDRAEGSGNTIYF. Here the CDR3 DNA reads TGTGCCACCAGTGACCGGGCGGAGGGCTCTGGAAACACCATATATTTT.

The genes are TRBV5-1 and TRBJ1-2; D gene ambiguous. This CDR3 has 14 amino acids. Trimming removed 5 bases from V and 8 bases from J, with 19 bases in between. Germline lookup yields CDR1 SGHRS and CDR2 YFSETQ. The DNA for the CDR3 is TGCGCCAGCAGTTCCCAAGTGGGCCCGGGGGGCTACACCTTC. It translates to CASSSQVGPGGYTF.

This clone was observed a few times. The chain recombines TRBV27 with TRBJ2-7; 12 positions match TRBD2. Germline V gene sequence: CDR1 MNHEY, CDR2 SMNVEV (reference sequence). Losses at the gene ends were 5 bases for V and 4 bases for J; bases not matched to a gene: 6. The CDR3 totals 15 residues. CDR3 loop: CASSPLAGGPYEQYF. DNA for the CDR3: TGTGCCAGCAGTCCGCTAGCGGGGGGGCCTTACGAGCAGTACTTC.

The CDR3 nucleotides are TGTGCCAGCAGTCCGGGGACAGGGGTTAGGGATGAGCAGTTCTTC. This gives the protein CASSPGTGVRDEQFF. This chain uses TRBV28 with TRBJ2-1, with 10 bases identical to TRBD1. Germline trimming cut 5 bases from V and 8 bases from J; bases unmatched to any gene: 9. The CDR3 is made up of 15 amino acids. The germline V gene encodes CDR1 MDHEN and CDR2 SYDVKM.

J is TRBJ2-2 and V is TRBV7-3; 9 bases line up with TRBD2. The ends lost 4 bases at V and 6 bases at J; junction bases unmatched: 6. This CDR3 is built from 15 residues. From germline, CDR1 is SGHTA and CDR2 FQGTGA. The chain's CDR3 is CASSSRAGGPGELFF. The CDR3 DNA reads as TGTGCCAGCAGCTCACGGGCGGGAGGGCCCGGGGAGCTGTTTTTT.

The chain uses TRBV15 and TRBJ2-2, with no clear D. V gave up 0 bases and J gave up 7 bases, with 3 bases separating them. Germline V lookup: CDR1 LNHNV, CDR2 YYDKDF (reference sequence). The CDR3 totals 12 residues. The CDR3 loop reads CATSRDNGELFF. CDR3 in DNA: TGTGCCACCAGCAGAGATAACGGGGAGCTGTTTTTT. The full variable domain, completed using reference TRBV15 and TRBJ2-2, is DAMVIQNPRYQVTQFGKPVTLSCSQTLNHNVMYWYQQKSSQAPKLLFHYYDKDFNNEADTPDNFQSRRPNTSFCFLDIRSPGLGDTAMYLCATSRDNGELFFGEGSRLTVL.